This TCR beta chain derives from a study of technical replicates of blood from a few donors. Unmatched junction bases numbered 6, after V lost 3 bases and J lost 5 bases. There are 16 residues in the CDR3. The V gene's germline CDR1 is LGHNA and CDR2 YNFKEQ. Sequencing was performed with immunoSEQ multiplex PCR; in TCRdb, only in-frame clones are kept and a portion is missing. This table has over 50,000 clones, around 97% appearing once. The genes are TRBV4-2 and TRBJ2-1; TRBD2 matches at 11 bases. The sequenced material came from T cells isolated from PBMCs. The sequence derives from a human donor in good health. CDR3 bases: TGTGCCAGCAGCCACCCTACTAGCGGGAGTCACAATGAGCAGTTCTTC. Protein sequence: CASSHPTSGSHNEQFF.